One and the same sample provided the 11 T cell receptor beta chains below, sequenced in a study of CD8+ T cells in alopecia areata. After isolation, RNA underwent reverse transcription to generate cDNA as the sequencing template. Only in-frame clones appear in the TCRdb table, and some are missing; sequencing was by immunoSEQ multiplex PCR. The sample records more than 150,000 clones, around 51% being singletons. As for treatment: oral pan-JAK inhibitor, 5-10 mg twice daily. The sequences come from CD8+ T cells sorted from blood, collected around week 54, from a patient treated with tofacitinib. These TCRs come from a human donor with alopecia areata.

There are a few counts of this clone. The rearrangement links TRBV19 to TRBJ1-6; D possibly corresponds to TRBD1 (5 bases). Per germline, CDR1 LNHDA and CDR2 SQIVND (reference sequence). V was cut by 5 bases and J by 9 bases, with 20 bases left in between. The CDR3 is 16 residues long. The CDR3 spells CASSAVPLGAGSPLHF. The CDR3 DNA sequence: TGTGCCAGTAGTGCCGTTCCCCTCGGGGCCGGTTCACCCCTCCACTTT. Looking up the rest from reference TRBV19 and TRBJ1-6 gives the full variable domain: DGGITQSPKYLFRKEGQNVTLSCEQNLNHDAMYWYRQDPGQGLRLIYYSQIVNDFQKGDIAEGYSVSREKKESFPLTVTSAQKNPTAFYLCASSAVPLGAGSPLHFGNGTRLTVT.

This chain connects TRBV30 to TRBJ1-1; D perhaps matches TRBD1 (5 bases). V shed 2 bases and J shed 7 bases, with 8 bases lying between them. CDR1 GTSNPN and CDR2 SVGIG come from the germline V gene (reference sequence). The CDR3 extends over 11 amino acids. For the CDR3, the DNA is TGTGCCTGGAGTTGGAGGGGTGAAGCTTTCTTT. Amino acids: CAWSWRGEAFF.

This clone was seen a handful of times. The rearrangement links TRBV4-3 to TRBJ1-1, with 7 bases matching TRBD1. The germline CDR1 and CDR2 sequences are LGHNA and YSLEER. There are 15 residues in the CDR3. J lost 1 base, V lost 2 bases, and 4 bases had no gene match. The CDR3 nucleotides are TGCGCCAGCAGCCAACCCGGGACAGCGAACACTGAAGCTTTCTTT. Translation: CASSQPGTANTEAFF.

This chain links TRBV5-1 with TRBJ2-2; 8 nucleotides align to TRBD2. J was trimmed by 0 bases and V by 4 bases; bases with no gene match: 2. Germline CDR1 SGHRS, CDR2 YFSETQ. The CDR3 is 15 residues long. DNA of the CDR3: TGCGCCAGCAGCGAGGGACTAGCGAACACCGGGGAGCTGTTTTTT. This codes for CASSEGLANTGELFF. Together with reference TRBV5-1 and TRBJ2-2, the CDR3 gives the full variable domain: KAGVTQTPRYLIKTRGQQVTLSCSPISGHRSVSWYQQTPGQGLQFLFEYFSETQRNKGNFPGRFSGRQFSNSRSEMNVSTLELGDSALYLCASSEGLANTGELFFGEGSRLTVL.

This chain connects TRBV5-6 to TRBJ1-2; D is unclear. The CDR3 contains 16 residues. Deletions cut 0 bases from V and 4 bases from J, with 16 bases between. Germline V gives CDR1 SGHDT, CDR2 YYEEEE. The CDR3 nucleotides are TGTGCCAGCAGCTTGGAAATGCTCATCGAAACCTATGGCTACACCTTC. It encodes CASSLEMLIETYGYTF.

This clone has more than one count but fewer than ten. This sequence joins TRBV6-5 and TRBJ1-2; TRBD1 is a possible D gene (6 bases). Germline assignment: CDR1 MNHEY and CDR2 SVGAGI. Trimming removed 4 bases at V and 7 bases at J, with 13 bases between. CDR3 length equals 13 residues. The CDR3 region has the DNA TGTGCCAGCAGTTCACAGGGTTACGTTGGCTACACCTTC. It translates to CASSSQGYVGYTF.

This clone was detected only a few times. This chain connects TRBV6-5 to TRBJ1-6, with 7 nucleotides matching TRBD1. This CDR3 region has 15 residues. Germline V CDR1 and CDR2: MNHEY, SVGAGI. J was trimmed by 6 bases and V by 5 bases; bases with no gene match: 7. The CDR3 bases are TGTGCCAGCAGTCCCTCCCCAGGGGGTAATTCACCCCTCCACTTT. It translates to CASSPSPGGNSPLHF.

Note on this clone: One end of the junction fails to match germline, which may point to a read error. The chain uses TRBV2 and TRBJ2-7, with TRBD2 matching 7 bases. The CDR3 is 10 amino acids. Germline CDR1 is SNHLY and CDR2 is FYNNEI. The CDR3 sequence: CASSEGDYFF. The CDR3 region has the DNA TGTGCCAGCAGTGAAGGGGACTATTTCTTC.

The chain has TRBV6-6 and TRBJ1-1; D unresolved. There are 14 residues in the CDR3. Germline CDR1 and CDR2: MNHNY and SVGAGI (reference sequence). V lost 2 bases and J lost 1, with 8 bases in between. The CDR3 DNA is TGTGCCAGCAGTTACGCCAGAGGGAACACTGAAGCTTTCTTT. Translating it yields CASSYARGNTEAFF.

The table lists this clone with a few counts. The genes are TRBV6-4 and TRBJ1-2; no clear D. The germline gives CDR1 MRHNA, CDR2 SNTAGT. Between the trimmed V and J ends, which lost 3 bases and 2 bases, there was a span of 10 bases. The CDR3 spans 14 residues. Here the CDR3 DNA reads TGTGCCAGCAGTGAGTCTGGGGAGAACTATGGCTACACCTTC. Translating gives CASSESGENYGYTF.

The chain combines TRBV9 with TRBJ1-1; tentatively, D is TRBD1 (5 bases). The V gene's germline CDR1 is SGDLS and CDR2 YYNGEE. The CDR3 extends over 14 amino acids. V was shortened by 4 bases and J by 1 base, with 11 bases between the two germline ends. In nucleotides, the CDR3 is TGTGCCAGCAGCCTTGGACATAGGAACACTGAAGCTTTCTTT. Translating it yields CASSLGHRNTEAFF.